The 12 T cell receptor beta chains reported below all come from one sample, sequenced in a study of cytomegalovirus exposure and HLA in healthy donors. The repertoire was sequenced with immunoSEQ multiplex PCR; TCRdb's copy has only in-frame clones and lacks some. Of 100,000 to 150,000 clones listed, 88% are singletons. Specimen: PBMCs. These receptor sequences come from a man younger than 30 in good health and CMV-seropositive.

The CDR3 protein is CASSQGAGNEKLFF. The CDR3 nucleotides are TGTGCCAGCAGCCAGGGGGCAGGGAATGAAAAACTGTTTTTT. V and J are TRBV7-2 and TRBJ1-4, with 8 bases aligning to TRBD1. Germline assignment: CDR1 SGHTA and CDR2 FQGNSA. The V and J ends lost 5 bases and 5 bases, in that order; junction bases with no gene match: 4. The CDR3 covers 14 residues.

This sequence joins TRBV5-4 and TRBJ2-5, with 9 positions matching TRBD2. Germline loops: CDR1 SGHNT, CDR2 YYREEE (reference sequence). CDR3 length: 15 residues. Unmatched junction bases numbered 2, after V lost 0 bases and J lost 2 bases. CDR3 loop: CASSLASGAQETQYF. In DNA, the CDR3 is TGTGCCAGCAGCTTGGCTAGCGGGGCTCAAGAGACCCAGTACTTC.

This clone was observed once. This rearrangement joins TRBV4-1 to TRBJ2-1, with 7 positions matching TRBD1. V shed 4 bases and J 3 bases; nucleotides not matched to a gene: 3. Germline lookup yields CDR1 MGHRA and CDR2 YSYEKL. The CDR3 spans 14 residues. The CDR3 loop reads CASSPRTGYNEQFF. CDR3 bases: TGCGCCAGCAGCCCAAGGACAGGCTACAATGAGCAGTTCTTC.

The rearrangement uses TRBV6-5 and TRBJ1-1; no clear D gene. The CDR3 is made up of 8 amino acids. The V gene lost 10 bases and the J gene lost 7 bases, with 4 bases spanning the gap. Per the germline V gene, CDR1 is MNHEY and CDR2 is SVGAGI. The DNA of the CDR3 is TGTGCCACCCTTGAAGCTTTCTTT. Its translation: CATLEAFF.

The V call is TRBV27, the J call TRBJ2-1; 9 positions agree with TRBD1. The ends lost 5 bases at V and 6 bases at J; junction bases unmatched: 5. CDR3 length: 14 residues. The germline V gene encodes CDR1 MNHEY and CDR2 SMNVEV (reference sequence). This chain's CDR3 is CASSLQDRGNEQFF. The CDR3 nucleotides are TGTGCCAGCAGTCTCCAGGACAGGGGCAATGAGCAGTTCTTC.

The V and J genes are TRBV5-1 and TRBJ1-6, with TRBD1 identical over 10 bases. The trim removed 7 bases at V and 8 bases at J, leaving 9 bases unmatched. The CDR3 consists of 15 residues. The V gene's germline CDR1 is SGHRS and CDR2 YFSETQ. As DNA, the CDR3 is TGCGCCAGCCGTGATACCGGGACAGGGGATTCACCCCTCCACTTT. Its translation: CASRDTGTGDSPLHF. The whole variable domain, remainder taken from reference TRBV5-1 and TRBJ1-6, is KAGVTQTPRYLIKTRGQQVTLSCSPISGHRSVSWYQQTPGQGLQFLFEYFSETQRNKGNFPGRFSGRQFSNSRSEMNVSTLELGDSALYLCASRDTGTGDSPLHFGNGTRLTVT.

V usage is TRBV15 and J usage is TRBJ1-1, with D hard to call. The germline CDR1 and CDR2 sequences are LNHNV and YYDKDF (reference sequence). The CDR3 spans 15 residues. The germline V and J ends were trimmed by 0 bases and 0 bases, with 8 bases remaining between them. The CDR3: CATSRDVNMNTEAFF. Here the CDR3 DNA reads TGTGCCACCAGCAGAGATGTGAACATGAACACTGAAGCTTTCTTT.

This chain links TRBV15 with TRBJ2-3, with a tentative D call TRBD2 (5 bases). Germline assignment: CDR1 LNHNV and CDR2 YYDKDF (reference sequence). Trimming removed 1 base from V and 4 bases from J, with 15 bases in between. The CDR3 is 16 residues long. This CDR3 reads CATSRVPLLSADTQYF. In DNA, the CDR3 is TGTGCCACCAGCAGAGTCCCGCTCCTTAGCGCAGATACGCAGTATTTT.

The chain employs TRBV19 and TRBJ1-2; D remains ambiguous. Between the trimmed V and J ends, which lost 5 bases and 0 bases, there was a span of 13 bases. Germline-derived CDR1 and CDR2 are LNHDA and SQIVND (reference sequence). The CDR3 runs 15 residues. The CDR3 here is CASSPGQETNYGYTF. CDR3 in DNA: TGTGCCAGTAGTCCCGGCCAGGAAACTAACTATGGCTACACCTTC. The full variable domain, in which reference TRBV19 and TRBJ1-2 provide the parts outside the CDR3, is DGGITQSPKYLFRKEGQNVTLSCEQNLNHDAMYWYRQDPGQGLRLIYYSQIVNDFQKGDIAEGYSVSREKKESFPLTVTSAQKNPTAFYLCASSPGQETNYGYTFGSGTRLTVV.

The gene calls are TRBV27 and TRBJ2-5; 12 bases fit TRBD2. V lost 5 bases, J lost 7 bases, and 5 bases stayed unmatched. The length of the CDR3 is 14 residues. The germline gives CDR1 MNHEY, CDR2 SMNVEV (reference sequence). CDR3 DNA sequence: TGTGCCAGCAGTACTAGCGGGGGGCCACGGACCCAGTACTTC. This translates into CASSTSGGPRTQYF.

The chain couples TRBV5-6 to TRBJ1-1; no clear D gene. Germline V lookup: CDR1 SGHDT, CDR2 YYEEEE. Trimming pared 3 bases from V and 3 bases from J, leaving 6 bases between. This CDR3 contains 12 residues. In nucleotides, the CDR3 is TGTGCCAGCAGCTCCGGGGACACTGAAGCTTTCTTT. Its protein product is CASSSGDTEAFF. The whole variable domain, filled in from reference TRBV5-6 and TRBJ1-1, reads DAGVTQSPTHLIKTRGQQVTLRCSPKSGHDTVSWYQQALGQGPQFIFQYYEEEERQRGNFPDRFSGHQFPNYSSELNVNALLLGDSALYLCASSSGDTEAFFGQGTRLTVV.

The J gene is TRBJ1-3, the V gene TRBV30; 9 positions agree with TRBD1. This CDR3 has 15 residues. The V segment lost 3 bases and the J segment 2 bases; nucleotides outside the gene matches: 5. Looked up from germline, CDR1 is GTSNPN and CDR2 is SVGIG (reference sequence). The CDR3 here is CAWRDRGGPGNTIYF. CDR3 DNA: TGTGCCTGGAGAGACAGGGGGGGGCCTGGAAACACCATATATTTT.